The 15 T cell receptor beta chains in this list originate from one sample, sequenced in a study of human versus mouse CDR3 diversity and MHC coevolution. Some clones are missing from TCRdb's copy, which holds only in-frame ones; the method was immunoSEQ multiplex PCR. The table includes about 60,000 clones, 94% detected once. Sequencing input: naive CD4+ T cells from blood. Subset here: CD45RO-negative CD62L-positive naive CD4 T cells. These receptors were collected from a person in their sixties in good health.

The chain is built from TRBV5-1 and TRBJ1-1; maybe TRBD1 (6 bases). The CDR3 totals 15 residues. CDR1 SGHRS and CDR2 YFSETQ come from the germline V gene. V lost 4 bases and J lost 9, with 22 bases in between. The CDR3 protein is CASSPIGGSQGKAFF. For the CDR3, the DNA is TGCGCCAGCAGCCCCATTGGTGGGTCACAGGGTAAAGCTTTCTTT.

J is TRBJ1-2 and V is TRBV15; possibly TRBD1 for D (6 bases). CDR3 length: 16 residues. V was shortened by 0 bases and J by 4 bases, with 15 bases between the two germline ends. The germline V gene encodes CDR1 LNHNV and CDR2 YYDKDF (reference sequence). The CDR3 loop is CATSREAGVGSYGYTF. The DNA of the CDR3 is TGTGCCACCAGCAGAGAGGCAGGGGTCGGAAGCTATGGCTACACCTTC.

This chain uses TRBV5-1 with TRBJ1-2; unclear D gene. Germline lookup yields CDR1 SGHRS and CDR2 YFSETQ. V lost 0 bases, J lost 4 bases, and 13 bases lay in between. CDR3 size: 15 residues. Here the CDR3 reads CASSLESEAPYGYTF. CDR3 bases: TGCGCCAGCAGCTTGGAATCGGAGGCCCCCTATGGCTACACCTTC.

In DNA, the CDR3 is TGTGCCAGCAGTGGGTCAGGGAACTATGGCTACACCTTC. Translating gives CASSGSGNYGYTF. The chain has TRBV2 and TRBJ1-2; D is possibly TRBD1 (5 bases). Germline CDR1 is SNHLY and CDR2 is FYNNEI. V lost 4 bases and J lost 2, with 8 bases in between. This CDR3 has 13 amino acids. The full variable domain, rest sourced from reference TRBV2 and TRBJ1-2, is EPEVTQTPSHQVTQMGQEVILRCVPISNHLYFYWYRQILGQKVEFLVSFYNNEISEKSEIFDDQFSVERPDGSNFTLKIRSTKLEDSAMYFCASSGSGNYGYTFGSGTRLTVV.

The CDR3 here is CASSSVRGRLTEAFF. Here the CDR3 DNA reads TGTGCCAGCAGCTCGGTCAGGGGAAGATTGACTGAAGCTTTCTTT. The rearrangement links TRBV5-4 to TRBJ1-1; the D gene is possibly TRBD1 (6 bases). This CDR3 contains 15 residues. V was trimmed by 3 bases and J by 5 bases, leaving 17 bases between them. Germline CDR1 and CDR2: SGHNT and YYREEE (reference sequence).

CDR3 sequence reads: CASSEGGVSQETQYF. As DNA, the CDR3 is TGTGCCAGCAGTGAAGGGGGGGTCAGTCAAGAGACCCAGTACTTC. V usage is TRBV6-1 and J usage is TRBJ2-5, with D possibly matching TRBD2 (6 bases). Germline CDR1 is MNHNS and CDR2 is SASEGT. Trimming took off 1 base at V and 2 bases at J, with 11 bases between the two ends. This CDR3 has 15 residues.

The CDR3 reads CASSKLVSSYNEQFF. Written as DNA, the CDR3 is TGTGCCAGCAGCAAACTAGTTTCCTCCTACAATGAGCAGTTCTTC. This sequence joins TRBV5-5 and TRBJ2-1; D is possibly TRBD2 (5 bases). The ends were cut back, 4 bases at V and 0 bases at J, with 11 bases in the middle. The CDR3 consists of 15 residues. Germline CDR1 is SGHKS and CDR2 is YYEKEE (reference sequence).

The V and J genes are TRBV5-1 and TRBJ1-2; perhaps TRBD1 as D (5 bases). Trimming cost V 1 base and J 1 base, with 20 bases left between them. The CDR3 totals 18 residues. CDR1 and CDR2 from the germline V gene are SGHRS and YFSETQ. The CDR3 bases are TGCGCCAGCAGCTTGAAAAGGGGTCGTAGAAAAGGTAACTATGGCTACACCTTC. The encoded protein is CASSLKRGRRKGNYGYTF.

This sequence joins TRBV5-1 and TRBJ2-1, with 9 bases lining up with TRBD2. The CDR3 is 22 amino acids. Germline lookup yields CDR1 SGHRS and CDR2 YFSETQ. With V trimmed by 0 bases and J by 1 base, 20 bases remained unmatched. CDR3 in amino acids: CASSLGETRGRVTWGSYNEQFF. The CDR3 nucleotides read TGCGCCAGCAGCTTGGGCGAGACGCGCGGGAGGGTGACGTGGGGTTCCTACAATGAGCAGTTCTTC.

The chain is built from TRBV9 and TRBJ2-1; 7 bases fit TRBD2. Per the germline V gene, CDR1 is SGDLS and CDR2 is YYNGEE. The V segment lost 4 bases and the J segment 7 bases; nucleotides outside the gene matches: 11. This CDR3 region has 15 residues. The CDR3 DNA sequence: TGTGCCAGCAGCCGGGGAGGCGGGAGTGGAAATGAGCAGTTCTTC. This encodes CASSRGGGSGNEQFF.

The rearrangement joins TRBV5-6 to TRBJ2-3; D perhaps matches TRBD2 (6 bases). Deletions cut 0 bases from V and 0 bases from J, with 8 bases between. Germline V lookup: CDR1 SGHDT, CDR2 YYEEEE. CDR3 length: 15 amino acids. CDR3: CASSLGAGSTDTQYF. The CDR3 DNA reads as TGTGCCAGCAGCTTGGGTGCGGGGAGCACAGATACGCAGTATTTT.

This rearrangement joins TRBV6-1 to TRBJ1-1, with 10 bases that match TRBD1. Germline V gene data show CDR1 as MNHNS and CDR2 as SASEGT. This CDR3 region has 15 residues. V lost 7 bases, J lost 4 bases, and 9 bases stayed unmatched. CDR3 DNA: TGTGCCAGCACCATAATATGGACAGGGGGCACTGAAGCTTTCTTT. Translating it yields CASTIIWTGGTEAFF.

J is TRBJ2-2 and V is TRBV7-3; 7 positions agree with TRBD1. The CDR3 is made up of 13 amino acids. V lost 5 bases, J lost 7 bases, and 4 bases stayed unmatched. Germline loops: CDR1 SGHTA, CDR2 FQGTGA. This CDR3 is CASSDRVDGELFF. CDR3 nucleotides: TGTGCCAGCAGCGACAGGGTCGACGGGGAGCTGTTTTTT. The full variable domain, its missing parts supplied by reference TRBV7-3 and TRBJ2-2, is GAGVSQTPSNKVTEKGKYVELRCDPISGHTALYWYRQSLGQGPEFLIYFQGTGAADDSGLPNDRFFAVRPEGSVSTLKIQRTERGDSAVYLCASSDRVDGELFFGEGSRLTVL.

This rearrangement joins TRBV19 to TRBJ1-5; no definite D call. CDR1 is LNHDA, CDR2 SQIVND, per germline (reference sequence). The germline V and J ends were trimmed by 7 bases and 6 bases, with 16 bases remaining between them. The CDR3 sequence is 14 residues long. The DNA of the CDR3 is TGTGCCAGTACAGAGCCCGGAGCGGGTCAGCCCCAGCATTTT. Translated, it gives CASTEPGAGQPQHF.

The chain uses TRBV19 and TRBJ2-4; D is possibly TRBD1 (5 bases). The CDR3 covers 12 residues. V lost 1 base, J lost 8 bases, and 6 bases lay in between. CDR1 LNHDA and CDR2 SQIVND come from the germline V gene (reference sequence). The CDR3 region is CASSIGGHIQYF. The CDR3 DNA is TGTGCCAGTAGTATAGGGGGCCACATTCAGTACTTC.